What follows are 27 T cell receptor beta chains derived from one specimen sequenced in a study of T cells after yellow fever vaccination. MiXCR, run by TCRdb on the 5' RACE reads, gives a single entry per CDR3 protein. The table records a few hundred thousand distinct CDR3 sequences, 6.9% of them present only once. This specimen consisted of CD4+ T cells sorted from PBMCs, obtained 15 days after the yellow fever booster vaccination. The receptors shown here come from a man younger than 45 who received the YFV17D yellow fever vaccine.

On this clonotype: The junction and the germline gene differ at one end; a read error may be behind it. The chain uses TRBV5-1 and TRBJ2-1, with TRBD2 matching 7 bases. The CDR3 is made up of 15 amino acids. Germline V lookup: CDR1 SGHRS, CDR2 YFSETQ. The CDR3, as DNA: TGCTCCAGCAGCTTTGGACTAGACGGTTACAATGAGCAGTTCTTC. Its translation: CSSSFGLDGYNEQFF.

This clonotype was recorded a few times. V and J are TRBV24-1 and TRBJ2-2; D gene uncertain. CDR1 and CDR2 (germline): KGHDR, SFDVKD. The germline V and J ends were trimmed by 7 bases and 1 base, with 6 bases remaining between them. CDR3 length: 13 residues. Written as DNA, the CDR3 is TGTGCCACCAGGGCAGGGAACACCGGGGAGCTGTTTTTT. This encodes CATRAGNTGELFF.

This clonotype has at least ten counts. The rearrangement joins TRBV28 to TRBJ2-7; D unclear. V lost 6 bases and J lost 6, with 12 bases in between. Per germline, CDR1 MDHEN and CDR2 SYDVKM. CDR3 length equals 12 residues. CDR3 in DNA: TGTGCCAGCAGCTCCCTCGGGCGCGAGCAGTACTTC. Protein: CASSSLGREQYF.

This clonotype occurred a few times. The chain employs TRBV28 and TRBJ2-3; D not certain. The germline V gene has CDR1 MDHEN and CDR2 SYDVKM. Trimming left V 2 bases short and J 0 bases short, with 9 bases between. This CDR3 is 15 amino acids long. The CDR3 here is CASSLKGTSTDTQYF. CDR3 nucleotide sequence: TGTGCCAGCAGTTTAAAGGGTACTAGCACAGATACGCAGTATTTT.

This clonotype came up a few times. The chain links TRBV12-3 or TRBV12-4 to TRBJ2-1, with D maybe TRBD2 (5 bases). The CDR3 runs 13 residues. V was cut by 3 bases and J by 7 bases, with 10 bases left in between. The CDR3 region is CASSLPGKNEQFF. The CDR3 DNA reads TGTGCCAGCAGTTTGCCGGGGAAGAATGAGCAGTTCTTC.

This clonotype has at least ten counts. The rearrangement uses TRBV10-3 and TRBJ2-7, with TRBD1 matching 8 bases. The CDR3 contains 14 residues. Germline CDR1 is ENHRY and CDR2 is SYGVKD. The V and J ends lost 6 bases and 2 bases, in that order; junction bases with no gene match: 6. The CDR3 sequence is CAIRSDRGTYEQYF. The CDR3 DNA follows: TGTGCCATCAGGTCAGACAGGGGAACCTACGAGCAGTACTTC.

V and J are TRBV6-2 or TRBV6-3 and TRBJ2-7, with D possibly TRBD2 on 6 matching bases. Trimming removed 6 bases at V and 2 bases at J, with 11 bases between. The length of the CDR3 is 13 residues. Looked up from germline, CDR1 is MNHEY and CDR2 is SVGEGT. CDR3 nucleotides: TGTGCCAGCAGAACCAGGGAGGCCTACGAGCAGTACTTC. Protein sequence: CASRTREAYEQYF.

In its sample, this clonotype was seen many times. The chain has TRBV18 and TRBJ2-7; TRBD1 might be the D (5 bases). CDR3 length equals 13 residues. Germline V gene lookup returns CDR1 KGHSH and CDR2 LQKENI. The ends were cut back, 1 base at V and 3 bases at J, with 7 bases in the middle. The CDR3 nucleotides are TGTGCCAGCTCACCACAGGGGTACTACGAGCAGTACTTC. It codes for CASSPQGYYEQYF.

The chain uses TRBV7-9 and TRBJ2-7, with no clear D. Germline CDR1 and CDR2: SEHNR and FQNEAQ (reference sequence). The CDR3 length is 11 residues. The ends were cut back, 5 bases at V and 7 bases at J, with 9 bases in the middle. The CDR3 region is CASSNYGEQYF. CDR3 nucleotide sequence: TGTGCCAGCAGCAACTATGGTGAGCAGTACTTC.

The sample holds many counts of this clonotype. CDR3 in DNA: TGTGCCAGCAGCTTAGGCCCCCGCGACACTGAAGCTTTCTTT. This translates into CASSLGPRDTEAFF. The chain is built from TRBV7-9 and TRBJ1-1; no clear D. CDR1 is SEHNR and CDR2 is FQNEAQ in the germline V gene (reference sequence). The V and J ends lost 1 base and 3 bases respectively, with 9 bases between them. The CDR3 totals 14 residues. Combining the CDR3 with reference TRBV7-9 and TRBJ1-1 gives the whole variable domain DTGVSQNPRHKITKRGQNVTFRCDPISEHNRLYWYRQTLGQGPEFLTYFQNEAQLEKSRLLSDRFSAERPKGSFSTLEIQRTEQGDSAMYLCASSLGPRDTEAFFGQGTRLTVV.

This clonotype was recorded a few times. The genes are TRBV7-8 and TRBJ2-1; D could derive from TRBD1 or TRBD2 (5 bases each). This CDR3 spans 18 amino acids. Trimming took 1 base from V and 5 from J, leaving 21 bases between them. The germline gives CDR1 SGHVS, CDR2 FQNEAQ. CDR3 sequence (DNA): TGTGCCAGCAGCTTAGATGCCCGCGACGGTCGAGGGGACAATGAGCAGTTCTTC. This gives the protein CASSLDARDGRGDNEQFF.

This clonotype was seen a few times. Germline is not matched at one junction end, which may reflect a read error. The V and J genes are TRBV6-1 and TRBJ2-7; D is possibly TRBD1 or TRBD2 (6 bases each). The CDR3 totals 13 residues. The germline V gene encodes CDR1 MNHNS and CDR2 SASEGT. CDR3 region: CASGDRGLYEQYF. For the CDR3, the DNA is TGTGCCAGCGGTGATCGGGGGCTTTACGAGCAGTACTTC.

This clonotype has only a few counts. The chain links TRBV5-1 to TRBJ1-5, with D maybe TRBD1 (5 bases). The CDR3 contains 15 residues. Germline V lookup: CDR1 SGHRS, CDR2 YFSETQ. V was clipped by 4 bases and J by 7 bases, with 18 bases between them. In DNA form, the CDR3 reads TGCGCCAGCAGCCCCGGGGGGACTCTCGAGCAGCCCCAGCATTTT. Translating gives CASSPGGTLEQPQHF. The full variable domain, rest sourced from reference TRBV5-1 and TRBJ1-5, is KAGVTQTPRYLIKTRGQQVTLSCSPISGHRSVSWYQQTPGQGLQFLFEYFSETQRNKGNFPGRFSGRQFSNSRSEMNVSTLELGDSALYLCASSPGGTLEQPQHFGDGTRLSIL.

This clonotype was counted at least ten times. V usage is TRBV3-1 and J usage is TRBJ1-4; D is perhaps TRBD1 (5 bases). The germline V gene has CDR1 LGHDT and CDR2 YNNKEL (reference sequence). This CDR3 contains 14 residues. With 4 bases removed from V and 0 bases from J, the gap between germline ends came to 6 bases. DNA of the CDR3: TGTGCCAGCAGCCGCAGGGCAACTAATGAAAAACTGTTTTTT. It translates to CASSRRATNEKLFF.

The gene calls are TRBV7-2 and TRBJ2-3, with 10 bases that match TRBD2. The CDR3 extends over 16 amino acids. Germline V gene lookup returns CDR1 SGHTA and CDR2 FQGNSA. Germline trimming cut 6 bases from V and 1 base from J; bases unmatched to any gene: 7. Here the CDR3 DNA reads TGTGCCAGCAGACGTCTAGCGGGAGTCGGCACAGATACGCAGTATTTT. Translating gives CASRRLAGVGTDTQYF.

The CDR3 region is CASSLDSTGANVLTF. DNA of the CDR3: TGCGCCAGCAGCTTGGACAGTACTGGGGCCAACGTCCTGACTTTC. The chain employs TRBV5-1 and TRBJ2-6; D is undetermined. V was clipped by 0 bases and J by 2 bases, with 6 bases between them. The CDR3 loop spans 15 amino acids. Germline loops: CDR1 SGHRS, CDR2 YFSETQ.

This clonotype was observed many times. The chain joins TRBV12-3 or TRBV12-4 to TRBJ2-5; possibly TRBD2 for D (5 bases). The V gene lost 2 bases and the J gene lost 5 bases, with 15 bases spanning the gap. The CDR3 has 15 residues. The CDR3 spells CASSLTTGTRETQYF. The CDR3 nucleotides are TGTGCCAGCAGTTTAACAACGGGTACTAGGGAGACCCAGTACTTC.

The chain carries TRBV7-9 and TRBJ1-1; D is ambiguous. This CDR3 is 13 amino acids long. The ends were cut back, 3 bases at V and 5 bases at J, with 10 bases in the middle. The germline CDR1 and CDR2 sequences are SEHNR and FQNEAQ (reference sequence). The CDR3 sequence is CASSLKMDTEAFF. The CDR3 coding sequence is TGTGCCAGCAGCTTGAAGATGGATACTGAAGCTTTCTTT.

About this clonotype: One end of the junction is discordant with germline, which a read error may explain. The CDR3 region has the DNA TGCAGTGCCAGAGAGGGTGCCGGGGAGCTGTTTTTT. It codes for CSAREGAGELFF. This sequence joins TRBV20-1 and TRBJ2-2; maybe TRBD2 (5 bases). Germline assignment: CDR1 DFQATT and CDR2 SNEGSKA (reference sequence). The CDR3 extends over 12 amino acids.

This clonotype was counted at least ten times. This chain links TRBV5-1 with TRBJ1-2; 9 bases line up with TRBD1. The CDR3 contains 15 residues. The ends lost 0 bases at V and 2 bases at J; junction bases unmatched: 2. From germline, CDR1 is SGHRS and CDR2 YFSETQ. CDR3 sequence reads: CASSLGGQGNYGYTF. The CDR3 DNA sequence: TGCGCCAGCAGCTTGGGTGGACAGGGGAACTATGGCTACACCTTC.

This clonotype was recorded many times. V usage is TRBV20-1 and J usage is TRBJ1-1, with D maybe TRBD1 (6 bases). Trimming pared 6 bases from V and 5 bases from J, leaving 19 bases between. CDR3 length: 14 residues. CDR1 and CDR2 (germline): DFQATT, SNEGSKA (reference sequence). CDR3 loop: CSAYKGEGGTEAFF. CDR3 sequence (DNA): TGCAGTGCCTACAAAGGGGAGGGGGGTACTGAAGCTTTCTTT.

This clonotype was seen a few times. The CDR3 loop reads CASSLWTGSEQYF. The CDR3 DNA reads as TGTGCCAGCAGCTTGTGGACAGGCTCCGAGCAGTACTTC. The V and J genes are TRBV5-4 and TRBJ2-7, with 7 bases matching TRBD1. This CDR3 is built from 13 residues. Germline CDR1 SGHNT, CDR2 YYREEE (reference sequence). After removal of 1 base from V and 6 bases from J, the junction contained 4 bases not matched to a gene.

This clonotype was seen repeatedly, ten times or more. The genes are TRBV7-2 and TRBJ2-1; tentatively, D is TRBD1 or TRBD2 (5 bases each). The CDR3 has 13 residues. Trimming removed 5 bases at V and 9 bases at J, with 14 bases between. CDR1 and CDR2 from the germline V gene are SGHTA and FQGNSA. Here the CDR3 reads CASSQGRGGEQFF. CDR3 in DNA: TGTGCCAGCAGCCAGGGACGGGGTGGTGAGCAGTTCTTC.

The rearrangement uses TRBV20-1 and TRBJ2-7, with TRBD2 as a possible D gene (5 bases). Germline loops: CDR1 DFQATT, CDR2 SNEGSKA (reference sequence). The V end lost 2 bases, the J end lost 5 bases, and 13 bases lay between the germline ends. This CDR3 region has 13 residues. CDR3 in amino acids: CSARNGGSNEQYF. The CDR3 nucleotides are TGCAGTGCTAGAAACGGAGGTAGTAACGAGCAGTACTTC.

This clonotype was counted a few times. V usage is TRBV18 and J usage is TRBJ2-5, with no clear D. This CDR3 region has 12 residues. V was shortened by 2 bases and J by 5 bases, with 6 bases between the two germline ends. CDR1 KGHSH and CDR2 LQKENI come from the germline V gene. CDR3 coding DNA: TGTGCCAGCTCACCAATTGAGGAGACCCAGTACTTC. It translates to CASSPIEETQYF.

The chain links TRBV18 to TRBJ2-5; 8 positions match TRBD2. CDR1 KGHSH and CDR2 LQKENI come from the germline V gene. J gave up 2 bases and V 3 bases, and 2 bases lay outside the gene matches. The CDR3 runs 14 residues. CDR3 sequence reads: CASSPSGIQETQYF. The CDR3 DNA reads as TGTGCCAGCTCACCTAGCGGGATTCAAGAGACCCAGTACTTC.

The table lists this clonotype with a few counts. V and J are TRBV9 and TRBJ2-6; D may match TRBD1 or TRBD2 (5 bases each). Germline V gives CDR1 SGDLS, CDR2 YYNGEE. The CDR3 is 18 amino acids. The V and J ends lost 0 bases and 4 bases respectively, with 17 bases between them. CDR3 sequence (DNA): TGTGCCAGCAGCGTAGCTCCCAGGGCCCGGGGCGGGGCCAACGTCCTGACTTTC. Its translation: CASSVAPRARGGANVLTF. Variable domain in full (rest from reference TRBV9 and TRBJ2-6): DSGVTQTPKHLITATGQRVTLRCSPRSGDLSVYWYQQSLDQGLQFLIQYYNGEERAKGNILERFSAQQFPDLHSELNLSSLELGDSALYFCASSVAPRARGGANVLTFGAGSRLTVL.